This TCR beta chain was sequenced in a study of Ad26.COV2.S vaccination and SARS-CoV-2 variants. General study results and limits: Participants given vaccine showed non-spike TCR breadth similar to that of placebo recipients.

Data came from immunoSEQ multiplex PCR; TCRdb stores just in-frame clones and leaves some out. The sample records roughly 460,000 clones, roughly 87% being singletons. Treatment described: about 20 received Ad26.COV2.S at low or high dose, single or two shots; 5 received placebo; per-sample allocation not given. Day 63 after the first injection of vaccine or placebo was the sampling time. Note on this clone: What it binds is unknown.

Trimming pared 5 bases from V and 6 bases from J, leaving 22 bases between. Germline assignment: CDR1 SEHNR and CDR2 FQNEAQ (reference sequence). The CDR3 consists of 16 residues. The rearrangement uses TRBV7-9 and TRBJ1-1, with D possibly TRBD1 on 5 matching bases. This TCR derives from a person between 18 and 65 years old who received the Ad26.COV2.S COVID-19 vaccine or a placebo. Here the sequenced sample was peripheral blood, taken in a trial of Ad26.COV2.S vaccine versus placebo. The CDR3 nucleotides are TGTGCCAGCAGCACCGAAGGGGCAGGGAGGCTCGCTGAAGCTTTCTTT. Protein sequence: CASSTEGAGRLAEAFF.